The 25 T cell receptor beta chains below come from one sample, sequenced in a study of T-cell memory formation after mild COVID-19. One entry per CDR3 protein results from TCRdb running MiXCR on the 5' RACE reads. This sample yields about 14,000 distinct CDR3 sequences, of which around 16% are seen a single time; around 50% belongs to the top ten. The specimen sequenced was PBMCs or a T cell subset sorted from them (not recorded which). These TCRs come from a young man who had mild COVID-19 (a few samples of this study predate the infection). Cell type and time point are not known.

The chain joins TRBV2 to TRBJ1-5; D is uncertain. Between the trimmed V and J ends, which lost 2 bases and 2 bases, there was a span of 7 bases. The germline V gene has CDR1 SNHLY and CDR2 FYNNEI. The CDR3 runs to 14 residues. As DNA, the CDR3 is TGTGCCAGCAGTGAAAGTACCCGCAATCAGCCCCAGCATTTT. Amino acids: CASSESTRNQPQHF.

This clonotype was picked up many times. V is TRBV25-1 and J is TRBJ2-5, with D perhaps matching TRBD2 (5 bases). Germline V gene sequence: CDR1 MGHDK, CDR2 SYGVNS. With 8 bases removed from V and 4 bases from J, the gap between germline ends came to 17 bases. The CDR3 totals 14 residues. The CDR3 sequence is CASEPWERGETQYF. CDR3 DNA sequence: TGTGCCAGCGAACCGTGGGAGCGAGGAGAGACCCAGTACTTC.

There are a few counts of this clonotype. This rearrangement joins TRBV7-9 to TRBJ2-1; TRBD2 aligns across 11 bases. J gave up 5 bases and V 5 bases, and 5 bases lay outside the gene matches. Germline V gene sequence: CDR1 SEHNR, CDR2 FQNEAQ (reference sequence). This CDR3 is built from 15 residues. The CDR3, as DNA: TGTGCCAGCAGCCCCTGGACTAGCGGGCACAATGAGCAGTTCTTC. Protein: CASSPWTSGHNEQFF.

V is TRBV7-9 and J is TRBJ2-7; 8 positions match TRBD1. The CDR3 consists of 15 residues. Trimming removed 11 bases from V and 2 bases from J; junction bases left unmatched: 14. Germline V lookup: CDR1 SEHNR, CDR2 FQNEAQ (reference sequence). CDR3 residues: CADDRGQNRPYEQYV. As DNA, the CDR3 is TGTGCCGACGACAGGGGACAGAATCGCCCCTACGAGCAGTACGTC.

This clonotype was observed many times. The chain uses TRBV19 and TRBJ2-1, with a possible D match to TRBD2 (6 bases). V was shortened by 3 bases and J by 6 bases, with 9 bases between the two germline ends. Germline assignment: CDR1 LNHDA and CDR2 SQIVND (reference sequence). CDR3 length: 13 residues. The CDR3 loop reads CASSIGTANEQFF. CDR3 bases: TGTGCCAGTAGTATCGGGACTGCCAATGAGCAGTTCTTC. Full variable domain (outside the CDR3, taken from reference TRBV19 and TRBJ2-1): DGGITQSPKYLFRKEGQNVTLSCEQNLNHDAMYWYRQDPGQGLRLIYYSQIVNDFQKGDIAEGYSVSREKKESFPLTVTSAQKNPTAFYLCASSIGTANEQFFGPGTRLTVL.

The sample holds many counts of this clonotype. The chain is built from TRBV10-3 and TRBJ1-1; D gene unclear. The V end was cut by 6 bases, the J end by 7 bases, with 15 bases between. The germline V gene encodes CDR1 ENHRY and CDR2 SYGVKD. The CDR3 covers 13 residues. Here the CDR3 DNA reads TGTGCCATCAGGACCGGACCATCCCGTGAAGCTTTCTTT. Residues: CAIRTGPSREAFF.

At least ten counts were recorded for this clonotype. V gene TRBV4-3 combines with J gene TRBJ1-2; 8 bases match TRBD1. Germline CDR1 LGHNA, CDR2 YSLEER. The CDR3 covers 16 residues. With 0 bases clipped from V and 7 bases from J, the junction kept 10 bases outside the gene matches. The CDR3 is CASSQDPPPGGFGYTF. CDR3 in DNA: TGCGCCAGCAGCCAAGATCCCCCACCAGGGGGCTTTGGCTACACCTTC.

This clonotype is medium-sized (0.01 to 0.1%) by share. V usage is TRBV13 and J usage is TRBJ2-3; D gene ambiguous. There are 13 residues in the CDR3. Germline loops: CDR1 PRHDT, CDR2 FYEKMQ (reference sequence). The V and J ends lost 3 bases and 0 bases respectively, with 4 bases between them. The CDR3 is CASSFSSTDTQYF. CDR3 DNA: TGTGCCAGCAGCTTCTCCAGCACAGATACGCAGTATTTT. The variable domain in full, completed from reference TRBV13 and TRBJ2-3, reads AAGVIQSPRHLIKEKRETATLKCYPIPRHDTVYWYQQGPGQDPQFLISFYEKMQSDKGSIPDRFSAQQFSDYHSELNMSSLELGDSALYFCASSFSSTDTQYFGPGTRLTVL.

This clonotype was observed at least ten times. The J gene is TRBJ2-7, the V gene TRBV7-9; D could derive from TRBD1 or TRBD2 (5 bases each). CDR1 and CDR2 (germline): SEHNR, FQNEAQ (reference sequence). The CDR3 has 10 residues. The CDR3 nucleotides are TGTGCCAGCAGCTCCCGGGGCCCTGGGGTC. Its protein is CASSSRGPGV.

The chain couples TRBV27 to TRBJ1-6; D gene unclear. The CDR3 length is 15 residues. V was shortened by 2 bases and J by 0 bases, with 5 bases between the two germline ends. Germline CDR1 is MNHEY and CDR2 is SMNVEV (reference sequence). The CDR3 reads CASSLGSSYNSPLHF. CDR3 coding DNA: TGTGCCAGCAGTTTAGGCAGCTCCTATAATTCACCCCTCCACTTT.

This clonotype was recorded at least ten times. The rearrangement links TRBV6-5 to TRBJ2-5; TRBD2 agrees at 7 bases. This CDR3 contains 15 residues. With 5 bases clipped from V and 3 bases from J, the junction kept 9 bases outside the gene matches. Germline CDR1 reads MNHEY; CDR2 reads SVGAGI. CDR3 DNA sequence: TGTGCCAGCAGTCCTATCACTAGCGTAGAAGAGACCCAGTACTTC. It yields the protein CASSPITSVEETQYF.

The J gene is TRBJ2-7, the V gene TRBV5-1; unclear D gene. This CDR3 contains 14 residues. The germline gives CDR1 SGHRS, CDR2 YFSETQ. V lost 0 bases, J lost 5 bases, and 12 bases lay in between. Written as DNA, the CDR3 is TGCGCCAGCAGCTTGGACACGCTCGTAAACGAGCAGTACTTC. Its translation is CASSLDTLVNEQYF. Based on the CDR3 plus reference TRBV5-1 and TRBJ2-7, the full variable domain is KAGVTQTPRYLIKTRGQQVTLSCSPISGHRSVSWYQQTPGQGLQFLFEYFSETQRNKGNFPGRFSGRQFSNSRSEMNVSTLELGDSALYLCASSLDTLVNEQYFGPGTRLTVT.

On this clonotype itself: A clone one base away is much larger, so this may be a read error. The rearrangement links TRBV11-2 to TRBJ1-1; unclear D gene. The CDR3 spans 13 residues. Germline CDR1 SGHAT, CDR2 FQNNGV. Trimming shortened V by 3 bases and J by 8 bases, and 13 bases separated the two germline ends. The CDR3 bases are TGTGCCAGCAGCTTTCCCCAGACGGAGGAAGCTTTCTTT. The encoded protein is CASSFPQTEEAFF.

The rearrangement uses TRBV24-1 and TRBJ2-1; tentatively, D is TRBD1 (5 bases). Looked up from germline, CDR1 is KGHDR and CDR2 is SFDVKD. The CDR3 loop spans 15 amino acids. V lost 0 bases to trimming and J lost 7 bases, with 12 bases between them. The CDR3, as DNA: TGTGCCACCAGTGATTTGCAGGGTCCCTGGAATGAGCAGTTCTTC. Translated, it gives CATSDLQGPWNEQFF.

This clonotype was picked up many times. The gene calls are TRBV4-2 and TRBJ2-2, with D possibly TRBD1 on 6 matching bases. This CDR3 is built from 15 residues. Trimming shortened V by 5 bases and J by 10 bases, and 20 bases separated the two germline ends. The V gene's germline CDR1 is LGHNA and CDR2 YNFKEQ. The CDR3: CASSFQDSGFEELFF. The CDR3 bases are TGTGCCAGCAGCTTTCAGGACAGCGGATTTGAGGAGCTGTTTTTT.

This clonotype was counted many times. The rearrangement uses TRBV12-3 or TRBV12-4 and TRBJ1-2; D is undetermined. The V end lost 4 bases, the J end lost 4 bases, and 7 bases lay between the germline ends. The CDR3 extends over 12 amino acids. The CDR3 protein is CASSWTAYGYTF. CDR3 sequence (DNA): TGTGCCAGCAGTTGGACGGCCTATGGCTACACCTTC.

This clonotype showed up just a few times. The chain has TRBV10-3 and TRBJ2-5; D might be TRBD2 (6 bases). The germline V gene has CDR1 ENHRY and CDR2 SYGVKD. This CDR3 has 17 residues. The V end was cut by 1 base, the J end by 1 base, with 16 bases between. The CDR3 sequence: CAISEWAGKVAQETQYF. As DNA, the CDR3 is TGTGCCATCAGTGAGTGGGCGGGGAAGGTGGCCCAAGAGACCCAGTACTTC.

In its sample, this clonotype was seen a few times. The chain joins TRBV24-1 to TRBJ1-6; D is uncertain. The germline gives CDR1 KGHDR, CDR2 SFDVKD. There are 17 residues in the CDR3. The V end lost 4 bases, the J end lost 14 bases, and 26 bases lay between the germline ends. CDR3 sequence (DNA): TGTGCCACCAGTGACCCCCTCATGGGCCGGAGTGATAGGACCCTCCACTTT. Its protein is CATSDPLMGRSDRTLHF.

This clonotype qualifies as large. This chain links TRBV6-2 or TRBV6-3 with TRBJ1-5; D perhaps matches TRBD1 (6 bases). The V gene lost 5 bases and the J gene lost 2 bases, with 10 bases spanning the gap. The CDR3 is made up of 14 amino acids. From germline, CDR1 is MNHEY and CDR2 SVGEGT. This CDR3 is CASSAGAGNQPQHF. The DNA of the CDR3 is TGTGCCAGCAGTGCAGGGGCAGGCAATCAGCCCCAGCATTTT.

The V gene is TRBV28, the J gene TRBJ1-2, with TRBD1 identical over 9 bases. The length of the CDR3 is 14 residues. Germline V lookup: CDR1 MDHEN, CDR2 SYDVKM. Trimming took 5 bases from V and 4 from J; bases not matched to a gene: 5. The chain's CDR3 is CASSGQGRTYGYTF. The CDR3 DNA reads TGTGCCAGCAGTGGACAGGGGAGGACCTATGGCTACACCTTC.

This clonotype was recorded a few times. This chain uses TRBV7-2 with TRBJ2-2; D is undetermined. V was pared by 5 bases and J by 12 bases, with 16 bases between. The CDR3 spans 13 residues. CDR1 and CDR2 from the germline V gene are SGHTA and FQGNSA. The CDR3 sequence: CASSAYGPWKLFF. In DNA, the CDR3 is TGTGCCAGCAGCGCCTACGGCCCCTGGAAGCTGTTTTTT. Based on the CDR3 plus reference TRBV7-2 and TRBJ2-2, the full variable domain is GAGVSQSPSNKVTEKGKDVELRCDPISGHTALYWYRQSLGQGLEFLIYFQGNSAPDKSGLPSDRFSAERTGGSVSTLTIQRTQQEDSAVYLCASSAYGPWKLFFGEGSRLTVL.

The chain links TRBV3-1 to TRBJ2-1; D is perhaps TRBD2 (5 bases). The CDR3 totals 13 residues. Trimming shortened V by 1 base and J by 6 bases, and 7 bases separated the two germline ends. Germline V CDR1 and CDR2: LGHDT, YNNKEL (reference sequence). CDR3 amino acids: CASSQASGNEQFF. The CDR3 DNA reads as TGTGCCAGCAGCCAAGCAAGCGGCAATGAGCAGTTCTTC.

This clonotype was observed a few times. The chain joins TRBV18 to TRBJ1-1; D is uncertain. The CDR3 runs to 14 residues. The germline V and J ends were trimmed by 6 bases and 7 bases, with 18 bases remaining between them. Germline V gives CDR1 KGHSH, CDR2 LQKENI. CDR3 coding DNA: TGTGCCAGCTCCCCTCCTGGGTTGCATAATGAAGCTTTCTTT. It yields the protein CASSPPGLHNEAFF.

This rearrangement joins TRBV15 to TRBJ1-5, with TRBD1 matching 11 bases. This CDR3 has 14 amino acids. Germline V CDR1 and CDR2: LNHNV, YYDKDF (reference sequence). V dropped 4 bases and J dropped 5; count of bases not matched to a gene: 1. The CDR3 protein is CATSKGQGDQPQHF. CDR3 sequence (DNA): TGTGCCACCAGCAAGGGACAGGGGGATCAGCCCCAGCATTTT.

This clonotype appeared a few times. CDR3 region: CASSQVGAGGPDTQYF. CDR3 in DNA: TGCGCCAGCAGCCAAGTCGGAGCGGGGGGGCCAGATACGCAGTATTTT. The chain couples TRBV4-3 to TRBJ2-3; 10 positions match TRBD2. The CDR3 is 16 amino acids. The germline CDR1 and CDR2 sequences are LGHNA and YSLEER. Germline trimming cut 1 base from V and 4 bases from J; bases unmatched to any gene: 5.